Each of the 14 T cell receptor beta chains below was sequenced from the same sample in a study of response to subunit inactivated influenza vaccine. Each CDR3 protein is one row after TCRdb ran MiXCR on the RT-PCR reads. The data show a few hundred thousand distinct CDR3 sequences, with 12% to 15% seen just once and more than 9.5% held by the top ten. The material sequenced was PBMCs from blood, taken 11 to 12 days after vaccination. These receptors came from a man between 50 and 59 years old who received an inactivated influenza vaccine.

The genes are TRBV3-1 and TRBJ1-1, with unresolved D. The CDR3 sequence is 17 residues long. Per the germline V gene, CDR1 is LGHDT and CDR2 is YNNKEL (reference sequence). V was clipped by 1 base and J by 3 bases, with 18 bases between them. The CDR3, as DNA: TGTGCCAGCAGCCAAGGAGGGAGTTTTATGAGGGACACTGAAGCTTTCTTT. Amino acids: CASSQGGSFMRDTEAFF.

This clonotype came up a few times. This chain uses TRBV6-6 with TRBJ1-1; tentatively, D is TRBD1 (6 bases). Between the trimmed V and J ends, which lost 6 bases and 7 bases, there was a span of 12 bases. CDR1 is MNHNY and CDR2 is SVGAGI in the germline V gene (reference sequence). This CDR3 contains 12 residues. The CDR3: CASSQTRGEAFF. The CDR3 bases are TGTGCCAGCAGCCAAACCAGGGGTGAAGCTTTCTTT.

This clonotype was detected only a few times. The chain combines TRBV5-6 with TRBJ2-1; TRBD2 agrees at 8 bases. Germline-derived CDR1 and CDR2 are SGHDT and YYEEEE. The V and J ends lost 1 base and 1 base, in that order; junction bases with no gene match: 4. CDR3 length: 16 residues. The DNA of the CDR3 is TGTGCCAGCAGCTTGATTTCGGGGGGGTCCTACAATGAGCAGTTCTTC. Protein: CASSLISGGSYNEQFF. Looking up the rest from reference TRBV5-6 and TRBJ2-1 gives the full variable domain: DAGVTQSPTHLIKTRGQQVTLRCSPKSGHDTVSWYQQALGQGPQFIFQYYEEEERQRGNFPDRFSGHQFPNYSSELNVNALLLGDSALYLCASSLISGGSYNEQFFGPGTRLTVL.

The V call is TRBV20-1, the J call TRBJ1-1, with D perhaps TRBD1 (6 bases). Trimming stripped 3 bases from V and 3 bases from J, with 17 bases between. Germline values: CDR1 DFQATT, CDR2 SNEGSKA (reference sequence). CDR3 length: 15 residues. As DNA, the CDR3 is TGCAGTGCTAGGGGGGCGGACCGCTGGGACACTGAAGCTTTCTTT. Amino acid sequence: CSARGADRWDTEAFF.

This clonotype was detected many times. The rearrangement joins TRBV6-5 to TRBJ2-5; possible D gene TRBD2, 5 bases. Trimming stripped 7 bases from V and 5 bases from J, with 8 bases between. The CDR3 spans 11 residues. Germline V gene lookup returns CDR1 MNHEY and CDR2 SVGAGI. For the CDR3, the DNA is TGTGCCAGCACCACGGGGGAGACCCAGTACTTC. Translation: CASTTGETQYF.

The chain is built from TRBV20-1 and TRBJ1-5, with D maybe TRBD1 (6 bases). Looked up from germline, CDR1 is DFQATT and CDR2 is SNEGSKA (reference sequence). The CDR3 has 13 residues. Trimming took 6 bases from V and 3 from J, leaving 12 bases between them. The CDR3 spells CSALGGYNQPQHF. The CDR3 nucleotides read TGCAGTGCCTTGGGGGGCTACAATCAGCCCCAGCATTTT.

This clonotype was counted a few times. The junction departs from the called germline gene at one end, perhaps through a read error. The CDR3 sequence is CASSEQNQAQHF. As DNA, the CDR3 is TGTGCCAGCAGTGAACAGAATCAGGCCCAGCATTTT. V is TRBV6-1 and J is TRBJ1-5; D gene uncertain. This CDR3 has 12 residues. Per the germline V gene, CDR1 is MNHNS and CDR2 is SASEGT.

This clonotype was counted many times. The V call is TRBV7-9, the J call TRBJ1-3; D unclear. Trimming shortened V by 7 bases and J by 4 bases, and 11 bases separated the two germline ends. This CDR3 contains 13 residues. In germline, CDR1 is SEHNR, CDR2 FQNEAQ (reference sequence). The CDR3 DNA sequence: TGTGCCAGCAACCTGGACGTCGGAAACACCATATATTTT. As protein: CASNLDVGNTIYF.

The rearrangement links TRBV11-2 to TRBJ2-2; 12 positions agree with TRBD2. Trimming took 5 bases from V and 0 from J; bases not matched to a gene: 4. Germline-derived CDR1 and CDR2 are SGHAT and FQNNGV. The CDR3 loop spans 17 amino acids. This CDR3 reads CASSRGLAGPNTGELFF. The CDR3 coding sequence is TGTGCCAGCAGCCGTGGACTAGCGGGGCCGAACACCGGGGAGCTGTTTTTT.

The chain is built from TRBV20-1 and TRBJ2-7; perhaps D is TRBD1 or TRBD2 (6 bases each). V lost 6 bases to trimming and J lost 2 bases, with 20 bases between them. Germline V CDR1 and CDR2: DFQATT, SNEGSKA (reference sequence). The CDR3 contains 15 residues. CDR3 residues: CSAIGELGGTYEQYF. The DNA for the CDR3 is TGCAGTGCCATTGGGGAGTTGGGGGGCACCTACGAGCAGTACTTC.

This chain joins TRBV28 and TRBJ2-3; D unclear. Trimming cost V 9 bases and J 5 bases, with 18 bases left between them. Germline V CDR1 and CDR2: MDHEN, SYDVKM. This CDR3 is 14 amino acids long. CDR3 sequence reads: CARGPGRPGDTQYF. In nucleotides, the CDR3 is TGTGCCAGGGGCCCCGGGCGCCCGGGAGATACGCAGTATTTT.

This clonotype was observed a handful of times. The chain recombines TRBV20-1 with TRBJ2-1; 8 bases agree with TRBD2. The CDR3 is made up of 14 amino acids. The germline CDR1 and CDR2 sequences are DFQATT and SNEGSKA (reference sequence). V was clipped by 6 bases and J by 3 bases; unmatched bases: 7. The CDR3 here is CSAIAGHDYNEQFF. In nucleotides, the CDR3 is TGCAGTGCCATAGCGGGACACGACTACAATGAGCAGTTCTTC.

The rearrangement links TRBV27 to TRBJ1-1, with D unresolved. The CDR3 length is 11 residues. With 5 bases removed from V and 8 bases from J, the gap between germline ends came to 9 bases. Germline CDR1 reads MNHEY; CDR2 reads SMNVEV (reference sequence). The DNA of the CDR3 is TGTGCCAGCAGTCAGGCGGAGGAAGCTTTCTTT. Amino acids: CASSQAEEAFF.

This clonotype was counted a few times. The chain recombines TRBV10-3 with TRBJ2-3; D is perhaps TRBD1 (6 bases). Germline V gene data show CDR1 as ENHRY and CDR2 as SYGVKD. This CDR3 spans 16 amino acids. V dropped 8 bases and J dropped 1 base, with 19 bases sitting between them. The DNA of the CDR3 is TGTGCCATCGGGCCCGCTACAGGGAAGGGCACAGATACGCAGTATTTT. The encoded protein is CAIGPATGKGTDTQYF.